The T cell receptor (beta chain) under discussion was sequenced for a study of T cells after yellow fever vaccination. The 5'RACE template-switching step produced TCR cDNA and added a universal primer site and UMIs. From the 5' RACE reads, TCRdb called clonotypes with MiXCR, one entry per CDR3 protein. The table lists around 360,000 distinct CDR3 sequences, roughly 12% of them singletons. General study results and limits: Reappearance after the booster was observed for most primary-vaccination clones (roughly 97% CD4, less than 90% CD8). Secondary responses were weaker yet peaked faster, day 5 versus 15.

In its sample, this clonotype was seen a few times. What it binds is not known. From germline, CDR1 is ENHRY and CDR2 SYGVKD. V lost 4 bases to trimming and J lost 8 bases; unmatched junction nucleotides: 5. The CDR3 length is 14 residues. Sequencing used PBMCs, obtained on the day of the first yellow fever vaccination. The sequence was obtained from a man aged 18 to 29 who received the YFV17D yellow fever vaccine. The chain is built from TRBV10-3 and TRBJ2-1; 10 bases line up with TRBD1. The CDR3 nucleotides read TGTGCCATCAGTGGACAGGGGGCAGTCGATGAGCAGTTCTTC. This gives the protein CAISGQGAVDEQFF.